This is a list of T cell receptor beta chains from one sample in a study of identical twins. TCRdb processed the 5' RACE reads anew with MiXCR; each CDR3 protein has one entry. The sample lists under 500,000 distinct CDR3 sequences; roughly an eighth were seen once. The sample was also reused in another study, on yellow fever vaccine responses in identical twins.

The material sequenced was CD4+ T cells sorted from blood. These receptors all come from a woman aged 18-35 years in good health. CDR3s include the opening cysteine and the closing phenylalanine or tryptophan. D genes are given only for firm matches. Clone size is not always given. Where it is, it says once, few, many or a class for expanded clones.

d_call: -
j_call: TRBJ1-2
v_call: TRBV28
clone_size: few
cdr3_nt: TGTGCCAGCAGTTTAGACCCTCCCACAGGGTTCGGCTATGGCTACACCTTC
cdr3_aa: CASSLDPPTGFGYGYTF

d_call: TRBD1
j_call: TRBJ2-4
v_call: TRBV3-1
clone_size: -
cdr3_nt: TGTGCCAGCAGCAAGCTCCCGGGACAGGCCTCCTTAGCCAAAAACATTCAGTACTTC
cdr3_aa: CASSKLPGQASLAKNIQYF

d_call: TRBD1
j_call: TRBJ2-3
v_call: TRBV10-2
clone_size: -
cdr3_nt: TGCGCCAGCAGTGAGGGGACAGGGTTGGCAGATACGCAGTATTTT
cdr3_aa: CASSEGTGLADTQYF

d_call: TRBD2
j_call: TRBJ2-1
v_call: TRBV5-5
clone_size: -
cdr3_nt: TGTGCCAGCAGCGCCGGGGCTAGCGGAAATGAGCAGTTCTTC
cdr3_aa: CASSAGASGNEQFF

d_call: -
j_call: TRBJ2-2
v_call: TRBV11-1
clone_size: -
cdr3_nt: TGTGCCAGCAGCCGAGGCGGATCTGGCGGGGAGCTGTTTTTT
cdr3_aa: CASSRGGSGGELFF

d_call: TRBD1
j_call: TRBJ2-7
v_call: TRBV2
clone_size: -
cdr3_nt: TGTGCCAGCAGTGTGGACAGGGGGGGCCCCTACGAGCAGTACTTC
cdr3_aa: CASSVDRGGPYEQYF

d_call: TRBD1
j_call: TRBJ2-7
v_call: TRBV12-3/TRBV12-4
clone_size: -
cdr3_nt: TGTGCCAGCAGTCCAGGACAGGTTGGGGAGCAGTACTTC
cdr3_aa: CASSPGQVGEQYF

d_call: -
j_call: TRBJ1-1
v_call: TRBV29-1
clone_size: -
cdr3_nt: TGCAGCGTAAACCCAGGGGTTGGGAACACTGAAGCTTTCTTT
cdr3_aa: CSVNPGVGNTEAFF

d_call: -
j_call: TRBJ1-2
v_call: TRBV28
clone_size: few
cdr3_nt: TGTGCCAGCAGTTTAAGGGGGGCTCAGGGCTACACCTTC
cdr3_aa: CASSLRGAQGYTF

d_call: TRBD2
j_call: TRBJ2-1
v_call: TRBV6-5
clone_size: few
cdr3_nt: TGTGCCAGCAGTTACTCTGGACTAGCGGGCCACAATGAGCAGTTCTTC
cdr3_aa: CASSYSGLAGHNEQFF

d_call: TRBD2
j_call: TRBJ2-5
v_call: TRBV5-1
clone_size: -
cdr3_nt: TGCGCCAGCAGCGCAGGACTAGCGGGGGCCCCGTCCCAAGAGACCCAGTACTTC
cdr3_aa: CASSAGLAGAPSQETQYF

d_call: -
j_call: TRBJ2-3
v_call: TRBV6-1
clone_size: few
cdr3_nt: TGTGCCAGCATGCAATCCACTTGGTATAGCACAGATACGCAGTATTTT
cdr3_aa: CASMQSTWYSTDTQYF

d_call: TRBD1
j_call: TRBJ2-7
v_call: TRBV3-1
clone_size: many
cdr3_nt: TGTGCCAGCAGCCAAGCTTCCGGGACAGGTTCGCTTCCCTACGAGCAGTACTTC
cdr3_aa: CASSQASGTGSLPYEQYF

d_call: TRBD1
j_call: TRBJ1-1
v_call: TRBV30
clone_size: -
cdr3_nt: TGTGCCTGGGGACATACAGGGGGCACTGAAGCTTTCTTT
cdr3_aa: CAWGHTGGTEAFF

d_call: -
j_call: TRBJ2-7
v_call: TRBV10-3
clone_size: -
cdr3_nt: TGTGCCGCCAAGTTAGGACAGAACTACGAGCAGTACTTC
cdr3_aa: CAAKLGQNYEQYF

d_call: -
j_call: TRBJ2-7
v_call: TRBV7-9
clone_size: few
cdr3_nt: TGTGCCAGCAGCCCAGAAGGAGTCTACGAGCAGTACTTC
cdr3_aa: CASSPEGVYEQYF

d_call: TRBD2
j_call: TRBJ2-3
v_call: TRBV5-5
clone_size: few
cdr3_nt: TGTGCCAGCAGGCCATTTCTAGCGGGAGTGACAGATACGCAGTATTTT
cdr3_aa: CASRPFLAGVTDTQYF

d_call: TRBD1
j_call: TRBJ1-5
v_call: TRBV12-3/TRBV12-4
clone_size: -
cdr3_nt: TGTGCCAGCAGCCGTGACAGGGAAGTCCAGCCCCAGCATTTT
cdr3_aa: CASSRDREVQPQHF

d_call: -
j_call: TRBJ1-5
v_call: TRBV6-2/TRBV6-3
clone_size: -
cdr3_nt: TGTGCCAGCAGTTTCCGGGCCGGGGGGAATCAGCCCCAGCATTTT
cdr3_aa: CASSFRAGGNQPQHF

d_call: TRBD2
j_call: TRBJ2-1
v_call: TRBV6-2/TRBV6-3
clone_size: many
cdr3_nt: TGTGCCAGCAGAACTAGCGAGCTCTACAATGAGCAGTTCTTC
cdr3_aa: CASRTSELYNEQFF

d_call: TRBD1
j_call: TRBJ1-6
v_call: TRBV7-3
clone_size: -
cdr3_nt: TGTGCCAGCAGCTCCAGGGGGTACGCAGGATCACCCCTCCACTTT
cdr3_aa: CASSSRGYAGSPLHF

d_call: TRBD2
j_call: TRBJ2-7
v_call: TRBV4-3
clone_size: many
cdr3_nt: TGCGCCAGCAGCCAAGCTCCACTAGCGAAAGACCCATACGAGCAGTACTTC
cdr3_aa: CASSQAPLAKDPYEQYF

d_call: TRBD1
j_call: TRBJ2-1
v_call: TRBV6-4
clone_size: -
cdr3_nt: TGTGCCAGCAGTGACTACTCCCGGGACAGGGGCCGGGTCCCACACGGTGAGCAGTTCTTC
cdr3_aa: CASSDYSRDRGRVPHGEQFF

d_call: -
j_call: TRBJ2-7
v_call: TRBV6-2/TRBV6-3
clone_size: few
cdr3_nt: TGTGCCAGCAGAGCGCAGGGGTTAAACTACGAGCAGTACTTC
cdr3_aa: CASRAQGLNYEQYF

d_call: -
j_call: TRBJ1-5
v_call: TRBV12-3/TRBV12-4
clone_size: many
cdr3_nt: TGTGCCAGCAGTTTTTTCCAGACTAAAAATCAGCCCCAGCATTTT
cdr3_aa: CASSFFQTKNQPQHF

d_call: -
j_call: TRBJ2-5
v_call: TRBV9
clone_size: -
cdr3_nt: TGTGCCAGCAGCGTAGATGGGGGAGGAGAGACCCAGTACTTC
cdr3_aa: CASSVDGGGETQYF

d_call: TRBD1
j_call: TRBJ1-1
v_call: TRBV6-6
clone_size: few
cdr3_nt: TGTGCCAGCAGTAACGGACAGGACACTGAAGCTTTCTTT
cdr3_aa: CASSNGQDTEAFF

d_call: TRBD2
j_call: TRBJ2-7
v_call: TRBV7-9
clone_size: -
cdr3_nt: TGTGCCAGCAGCCCGGGGACTAGCGGGAATTACGAGCAGTACTTC
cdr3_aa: CASSPGTSGNYEQYF

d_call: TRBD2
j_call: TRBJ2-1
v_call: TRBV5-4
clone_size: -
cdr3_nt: TGTGCCAGCAGCTTTTCTCAACTGGCGGGAGGGGGAGCCTACAATGAGCAGTTCTTC
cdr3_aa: CASSFSQLAGGGAYNEQFF

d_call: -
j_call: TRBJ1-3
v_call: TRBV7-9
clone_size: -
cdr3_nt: TGTGCCAGCAGCTTAGCGATGGCAGGCAGCTCTGGAAACACCATATATTTT
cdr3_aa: CASSLAMAGSSGNTIYF

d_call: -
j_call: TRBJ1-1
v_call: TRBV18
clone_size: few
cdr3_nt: TGTGCCAGCTCATCGAGGGGGTTCGGAGCTTTCTTT
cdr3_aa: CASSSRGFGAFF

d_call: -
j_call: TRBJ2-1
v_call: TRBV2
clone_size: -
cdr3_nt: TGTGCCAGCAGTGAATGGGACGCAAACCCCAATCGGGAGCAGTTCTTC
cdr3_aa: CASSEWDANPNREQFF

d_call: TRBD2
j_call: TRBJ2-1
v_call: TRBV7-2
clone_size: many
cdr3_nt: TGTGCCAGCAGCTTAGCGGGGGGGGCCTACAATGAGCAGTTCTTC
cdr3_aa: CASSLAGGAYNEQFF